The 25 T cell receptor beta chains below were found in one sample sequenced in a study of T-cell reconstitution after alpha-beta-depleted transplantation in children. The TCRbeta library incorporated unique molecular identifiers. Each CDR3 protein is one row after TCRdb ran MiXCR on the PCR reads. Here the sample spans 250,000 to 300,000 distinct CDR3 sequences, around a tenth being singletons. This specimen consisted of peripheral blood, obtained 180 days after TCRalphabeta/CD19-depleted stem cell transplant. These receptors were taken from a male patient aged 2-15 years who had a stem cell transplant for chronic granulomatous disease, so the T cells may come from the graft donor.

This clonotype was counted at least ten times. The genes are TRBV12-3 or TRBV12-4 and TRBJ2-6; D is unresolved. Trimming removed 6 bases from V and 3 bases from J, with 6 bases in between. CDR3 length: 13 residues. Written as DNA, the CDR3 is TGTGCCAGCAGGCGTGATGGGGCCAACGTCCTGACTTTC. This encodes CASRRDGANVLTF.

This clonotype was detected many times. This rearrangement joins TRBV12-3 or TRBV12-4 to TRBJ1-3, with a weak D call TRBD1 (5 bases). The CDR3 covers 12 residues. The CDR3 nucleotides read TGTGGTCAGGGCTTCCCTGGAAACACCATATATTTT. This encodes CGQGFPGNTIYF.

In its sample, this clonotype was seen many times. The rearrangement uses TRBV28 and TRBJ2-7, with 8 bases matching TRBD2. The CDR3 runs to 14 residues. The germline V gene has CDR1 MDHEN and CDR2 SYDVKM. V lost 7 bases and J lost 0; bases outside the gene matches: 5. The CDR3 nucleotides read TGTGCCAGCAAGGGCGGGGGGAGCTCCTACGAGCAGTACTTC. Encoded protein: CASKGGGSSYEQYF.

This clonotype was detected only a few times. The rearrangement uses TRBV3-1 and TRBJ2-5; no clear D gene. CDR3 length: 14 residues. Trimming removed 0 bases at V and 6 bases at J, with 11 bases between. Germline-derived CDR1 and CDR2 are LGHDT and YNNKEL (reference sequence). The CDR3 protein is CASSQDWQRKTQYF. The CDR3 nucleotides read TGTGCCAGCAGCCAAGACTGGCAGCGTAAGACCCAGTACTTC.

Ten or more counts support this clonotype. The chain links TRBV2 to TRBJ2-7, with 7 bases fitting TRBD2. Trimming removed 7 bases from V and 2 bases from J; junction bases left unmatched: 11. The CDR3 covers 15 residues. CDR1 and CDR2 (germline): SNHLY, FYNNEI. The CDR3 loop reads CASTGVAGRPYEQYF. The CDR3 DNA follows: TGTGCCAGCACCGGGGTGGCCGGGAGGCCCTACGAGCAGTACTTC.

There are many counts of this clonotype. DNA for the CDR3: TGTGCCAGCAGCCAAGTGGGCGTGGACAACACCGGGGAGCTGTTTTTT. Translating gives CASSQVGVDNTGELFF. The chain carries TRBV4-2 and TRBJ2-2; D not resolved. Trimming took 1 base from V and 2 from J, leaving 11 bases between them. CDR1 is LGHNA, CDR2 YNFKEQ, per germline. This CDR3 contains 16 residues.

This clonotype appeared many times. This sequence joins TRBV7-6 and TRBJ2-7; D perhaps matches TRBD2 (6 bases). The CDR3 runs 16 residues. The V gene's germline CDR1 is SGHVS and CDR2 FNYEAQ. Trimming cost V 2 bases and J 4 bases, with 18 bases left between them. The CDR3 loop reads CASSLSPGGLSYEQYF. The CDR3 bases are TGTGCCAGCAGCTTAAGTCCCGGGGGACTCTCATACGAGCAGTACTTC.

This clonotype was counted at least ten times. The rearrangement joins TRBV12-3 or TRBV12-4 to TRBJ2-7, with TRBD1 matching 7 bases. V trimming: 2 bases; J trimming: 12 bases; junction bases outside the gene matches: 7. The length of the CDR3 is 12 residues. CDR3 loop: CASSLRGQRWYF. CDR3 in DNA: TGTGCCAGCAGTTTAAGGGGACAGCGCTGGTACTTC.

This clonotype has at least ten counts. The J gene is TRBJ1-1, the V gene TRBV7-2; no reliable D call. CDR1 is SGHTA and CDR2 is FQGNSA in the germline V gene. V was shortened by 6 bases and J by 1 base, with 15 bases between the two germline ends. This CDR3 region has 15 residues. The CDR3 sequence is CASRIWGGSNTEAFF. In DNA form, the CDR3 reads TGTGCCAGCAGAATATGGGGAGGGTCGAACACTGAAGCTTTCTTT.

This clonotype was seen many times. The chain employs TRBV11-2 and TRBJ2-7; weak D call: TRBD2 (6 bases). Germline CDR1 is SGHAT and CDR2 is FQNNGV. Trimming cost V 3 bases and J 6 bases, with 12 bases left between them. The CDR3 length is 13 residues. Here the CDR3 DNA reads TGTGCCAGCAGCTTGGAGGGACGCTTCGAGCAGTACTTC. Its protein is CASSLEGRFEQYF. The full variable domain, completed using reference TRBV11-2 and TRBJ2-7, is EAGVAQSPRYKIIEKRQSVAFWCNPISGHATLYWYQQILGQGPKLLIQFQNNGVVDDSQLPKDRFSAERLKGVDSTLKIQPAKLEDSAVYLCASSLEGRFEQYFGPGTRLTVT.

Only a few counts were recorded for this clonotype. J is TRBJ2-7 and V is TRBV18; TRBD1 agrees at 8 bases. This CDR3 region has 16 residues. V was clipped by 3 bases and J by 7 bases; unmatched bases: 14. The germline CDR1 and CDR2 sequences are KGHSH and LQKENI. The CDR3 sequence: CASSPEPGQGIWEQYF. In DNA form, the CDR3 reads TGTGCCAGCTCACCTGAGCCCGGACAGGGTATCTGGGAGCAGTACTTC.

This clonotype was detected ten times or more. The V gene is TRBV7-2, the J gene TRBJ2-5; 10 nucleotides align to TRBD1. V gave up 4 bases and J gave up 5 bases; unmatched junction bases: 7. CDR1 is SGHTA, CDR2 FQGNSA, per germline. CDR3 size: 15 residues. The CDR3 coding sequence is TGTGCCAGCAGCTCAGACAGGGGGCAAGGGGAGACCCAGTACTTC. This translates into CASSSDRGQGETQYF. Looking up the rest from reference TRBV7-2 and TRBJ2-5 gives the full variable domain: GAGVSQSPSNKVTEKGKDVELRCDPISGHTALYWYRQSLGQGLEFLIYFQGNSAPDKSGLPSDRFSAERTGGSVSTLTIQRTQQEDSAVYLCASSSDRGQGETQYFGPGTRLLVL.

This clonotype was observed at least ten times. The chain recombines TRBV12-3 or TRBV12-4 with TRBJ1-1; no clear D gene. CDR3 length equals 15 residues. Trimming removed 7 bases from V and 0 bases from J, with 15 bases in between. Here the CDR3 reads CASTHLRVLNTEAFF. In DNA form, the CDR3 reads TGTGCCAGCACCCACTTAAGAGTGCTGAACACTGAAGCTTTCTTT.

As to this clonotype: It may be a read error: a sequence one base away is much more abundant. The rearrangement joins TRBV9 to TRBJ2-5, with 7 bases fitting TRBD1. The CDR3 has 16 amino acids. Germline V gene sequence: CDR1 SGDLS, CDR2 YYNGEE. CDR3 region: CPSSVGVTGPQETQYF. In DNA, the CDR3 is TGTCCCAGCAGCGTAGGCGTGACAGGGCCCCAAGAGACCCAGTACTTC.

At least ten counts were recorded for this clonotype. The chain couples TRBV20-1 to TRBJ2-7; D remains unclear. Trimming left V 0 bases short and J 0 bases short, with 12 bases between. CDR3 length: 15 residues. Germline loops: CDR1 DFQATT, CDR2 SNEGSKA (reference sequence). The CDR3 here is CSARERQVNSYEQYF. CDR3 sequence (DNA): TGCAGTGCTAGAGAAAGGCAGGTTAACTCCTACGAGCAGTACTTC.

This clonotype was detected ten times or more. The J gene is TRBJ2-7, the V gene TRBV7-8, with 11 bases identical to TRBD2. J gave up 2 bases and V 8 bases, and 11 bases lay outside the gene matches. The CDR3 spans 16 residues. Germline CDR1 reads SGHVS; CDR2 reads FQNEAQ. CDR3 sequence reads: CASGLAGLFPPYEQYF. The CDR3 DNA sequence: TGTGCCAGCGGACTAGCGGGCTTATTTCCCCCCTACGAGCAGTACTTC.

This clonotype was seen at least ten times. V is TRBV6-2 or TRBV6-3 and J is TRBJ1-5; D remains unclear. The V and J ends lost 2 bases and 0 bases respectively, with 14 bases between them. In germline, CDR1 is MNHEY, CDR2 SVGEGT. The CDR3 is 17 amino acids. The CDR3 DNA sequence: TGTGCCAGCAGTTACGGCGGAACCTTTGATAGCAATCAGCCCCAGCATTTT. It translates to CASSYGGTFDSNQPQHF.

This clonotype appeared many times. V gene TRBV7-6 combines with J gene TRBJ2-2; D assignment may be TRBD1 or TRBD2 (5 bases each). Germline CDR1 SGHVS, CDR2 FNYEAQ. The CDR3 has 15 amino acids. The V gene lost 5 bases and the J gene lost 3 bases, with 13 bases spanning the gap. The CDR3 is CASSPRLGDTGELFF. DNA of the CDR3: TGTGCCAGCAGCCCCCGACTGGGGGACACCGGGGAGCTGTTTTTT.

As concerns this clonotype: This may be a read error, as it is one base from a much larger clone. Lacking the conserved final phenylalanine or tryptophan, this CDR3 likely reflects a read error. CDR3 in amino acids: CASSLGGGSGANVLTY. For the CDR3, the DNA is TGTGCCAGCAGTTTAGGAGGCGGCTCTGGGGCCAACGTCCTGACTTAC. The gene calls are TRBV12-3 or TRBV12-4 and TRBJ2-6; unclear D gene. V shed 1 base and J shed 0 bases, with 7 bases lying between them. CDR3 length: 16 residues.

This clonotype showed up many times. The CDR3 protein is CASSFGASSGNTIYF. The CDR3 region has the DNA TGCGCCAGCAGCTTTGGGGCATCCTCTGGAAACACCATATATTTT. V and J are TRBV5-1 and TRBJ1-3; D perhaps matches TRBD1 (5 bases). The germline gives CDR1 SGHRS, CDR2 YFSETQ. Trimming removed 2 bases at V and 0 bases at J, with 9 bases between. The CDR3 consists of 15 residues.

The CDR3: CCARAGSGTTSGNEQFF. DNA of the CDR3: TGCTGCGCTAGAGCGGGATCCGGGACTACCTCCGGAAATGAGCAGTTCTTC. The V gene is TRBV20-1, the J gene TRBJ2-1; 7 nucleotides agree with TRBD2. Germline assignment: CDR1 DFQATT and CDR2 SNEGSKA (reference sequence). The CDR3 runs 17 residues.

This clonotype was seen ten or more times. CDR3 in DNA: TGCAGTGCTAGAAAGGACAGGGGGTTGGAGACCCAGTACTTC. Amino acid sequence: CSARKDRGLETQYF. V usage is TRBV20-1 and J usage is TRBJ2-5; 10 nucleotides agree with TRBD1. CDR1 is DFQATT and CDR2 is SNEGSKA in the germline V gene (reference sequence). The CDR3 sequence is 14 residues long. With 2 bases clipped from V and 5 bases from J, the junction kept 5 bases outside the gene matches.

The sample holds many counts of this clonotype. The CDR3 DNA sequence: TGCGCCAGCAGCTTCTTGATGGCCCAGGCAGGGGTAGAGACCCAGTACTTC. Residues: CASSFLMAQAGVETQYF. The chain has TRBV5-1 and TRBJ2-5, with D possibly TRBD1 on 6 matching bases. The germline V and J ends were trimmed by 2 bases and 4 bases, with 21 bases remaining between them. From germline, CDR1 is SGHRS and CDR2 YFSETQ. This CDR3 is 17 amino acids long.

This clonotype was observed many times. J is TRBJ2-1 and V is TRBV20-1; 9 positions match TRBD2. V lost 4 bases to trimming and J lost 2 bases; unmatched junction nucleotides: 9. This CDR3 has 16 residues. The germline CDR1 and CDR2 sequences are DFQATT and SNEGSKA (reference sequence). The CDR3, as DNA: TGCAGTGCTAAAACTTTAGCGGGGGAGACCTACAATGAGCAGTTCTTC. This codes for CSAKTLAGETYNEQFF.

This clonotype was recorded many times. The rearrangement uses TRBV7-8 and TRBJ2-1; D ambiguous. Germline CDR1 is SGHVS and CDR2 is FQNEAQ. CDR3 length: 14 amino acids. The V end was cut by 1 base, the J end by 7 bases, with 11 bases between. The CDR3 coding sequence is TGTGCCAGCAGCTTAGAGGCCCCTAGGAATGAGCAGTTCTTC. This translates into CASSLEAPRNEQFF.